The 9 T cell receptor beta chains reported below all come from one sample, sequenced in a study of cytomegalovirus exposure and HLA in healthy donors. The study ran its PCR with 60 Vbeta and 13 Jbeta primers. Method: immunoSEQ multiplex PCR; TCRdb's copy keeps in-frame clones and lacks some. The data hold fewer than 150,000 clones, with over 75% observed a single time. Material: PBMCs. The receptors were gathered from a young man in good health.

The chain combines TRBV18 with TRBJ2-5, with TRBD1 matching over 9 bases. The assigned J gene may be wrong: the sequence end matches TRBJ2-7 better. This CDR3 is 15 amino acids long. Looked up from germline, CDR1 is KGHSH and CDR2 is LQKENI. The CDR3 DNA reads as TGTGCCAGCTCCCCCGGGGGGACAGGGCCCTACGAGCAGTACTTC. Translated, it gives CASSPGGTGPYEQYF.

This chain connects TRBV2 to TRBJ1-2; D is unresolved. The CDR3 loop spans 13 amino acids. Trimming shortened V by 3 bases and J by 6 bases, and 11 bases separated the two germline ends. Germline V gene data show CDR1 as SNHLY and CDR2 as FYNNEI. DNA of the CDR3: TGTGCCAGCAGTGAGGCAGAGCGGCATGGCTACACCTTC. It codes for CASSEAERHGYTF.

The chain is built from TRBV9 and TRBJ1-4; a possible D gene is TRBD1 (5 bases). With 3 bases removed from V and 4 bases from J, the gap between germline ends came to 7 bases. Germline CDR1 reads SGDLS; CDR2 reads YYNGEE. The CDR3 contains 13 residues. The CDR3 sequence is CASSAGGNEKLFF. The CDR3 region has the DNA TGTGCCAGCAGCGCCGGGGGTAATGAAAAACTGTTTTTT.

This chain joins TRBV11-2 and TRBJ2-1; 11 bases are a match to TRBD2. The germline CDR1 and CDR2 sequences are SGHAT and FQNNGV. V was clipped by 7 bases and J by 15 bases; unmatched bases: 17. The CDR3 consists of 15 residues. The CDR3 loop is CASNHAPLAGVAGFF. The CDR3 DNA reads TGTGCCAGCAATCACGCGCCACTAGCGGGAGTCGCCGGGTTCTTC.

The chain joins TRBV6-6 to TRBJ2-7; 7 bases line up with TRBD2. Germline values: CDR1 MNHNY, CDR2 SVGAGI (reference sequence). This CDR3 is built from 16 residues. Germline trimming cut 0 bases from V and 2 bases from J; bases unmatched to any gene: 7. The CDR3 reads CASSYSGGGRPYEQYF. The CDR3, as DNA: TGTGCCAGCAGTTACTCGGGGGGAGGGCGCCCCTACGAGCAGTACTTC.

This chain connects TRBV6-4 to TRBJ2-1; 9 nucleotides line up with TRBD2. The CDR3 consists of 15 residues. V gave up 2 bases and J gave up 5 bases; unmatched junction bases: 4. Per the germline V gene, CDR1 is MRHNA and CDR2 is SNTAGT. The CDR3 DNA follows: TGTGCCAGCAGTGACGGATTAGCGGGGGACAATGAGCAGTTCTTC. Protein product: CASSDGLAGDNEQFF.

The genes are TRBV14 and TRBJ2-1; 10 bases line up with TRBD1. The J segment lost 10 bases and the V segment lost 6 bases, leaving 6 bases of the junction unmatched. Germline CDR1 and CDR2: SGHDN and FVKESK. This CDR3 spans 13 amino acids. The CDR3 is CASRSGQGREQFF. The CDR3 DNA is TGTGCCAGCAGGTCGGGACAGGGGAGGGAGCAGTTCTTC.

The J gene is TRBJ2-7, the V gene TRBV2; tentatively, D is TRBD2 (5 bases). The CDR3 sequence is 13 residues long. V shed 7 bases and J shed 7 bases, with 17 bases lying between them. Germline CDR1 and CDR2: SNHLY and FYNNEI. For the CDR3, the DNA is TGTGCCAGCATCGAGGGTTCAGTGGGGGAGCAGTACTTC. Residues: CASIEGSVGEQYF.

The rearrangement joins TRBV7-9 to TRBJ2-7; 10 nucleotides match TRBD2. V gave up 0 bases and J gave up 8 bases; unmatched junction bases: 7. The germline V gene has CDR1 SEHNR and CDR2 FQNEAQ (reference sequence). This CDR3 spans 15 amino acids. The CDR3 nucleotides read TGTGCCAGCAGCTTAGCGAGGGGGACTAGCGTTAAGCAGTACTTC. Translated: CASSLARGTSVKQYF. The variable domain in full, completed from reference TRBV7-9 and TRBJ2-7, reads DTGVSQNPRHKITKRGQNVTFRCDPISEHNRLYWYRQTLGQGPEFLTYFQNEAQLEKSRLLSDRFSAERPKGSFSTLEIQRTEQGDSAMYLCASSLARGTSVKQYFGPGTRLTVT.